These T cell receptor beta chains were read from a single sample in a study of shared clonotypes between healthy human individuals. Produced via immunoSEQ multiplex PCR; TCRdb's table is partial and in-frame only. The sample carries about 2.2 million clones, 85% to 95% recorded once. Sample: naive CD8+ T cells from PBMCs. The receptors were gathered from a man aged 18 to 30 in good health. Some clones in this sample may be carry-over from other donors' samples. CDR3s include the opening cysteine and the closing phenylalanine or tryptophan. D genes are given only for firm matches. Expanded clones get a size class; other rows say once, few or many, or leave the size out.

d_gene: TRBD1; v_gene: TRBV29-1; j_gene: TRBJ2-1; abundance: NA; CDR3aa: CSVLGTGGDNEQFF; CDR3nt: TGCAGCGTGCTCGGGACAGGGGGGGACAATGAGCAGTTCTTC
d_gene: NA; v_gene: TRBV27; j_gene: TRBJ2-7; abundance: NA; CDR3aa: CATAQGGIRNAYEQYF; CDR3nt: TGTGCCACCGCACAGGGAGGGATCAGGAACGCCTACGAGCAGTACTTC
d_gene: TRBD2; v_gene: TRBV5-6; j_gene: TRBJ2-2; abundance: once; CDR3aa: CASSAGLAEGVGGELFF; CDR3nt: TGTGCCAGCAGCGCAGGACTAGCGGAGGGCGTGGGCGGGGAGCTGTTTTTT
d_gene: NA; v_gene: TRBV19; j_gene: TRBJ2-1; abundance: NA; CDR3aa: CASSISGEYNEQFF; CDR3nt: TGTGCCAGTAGTATAAGTGGGGAATACAATGAGCAGTTCTTC
d_gene: TRBD1; v_gene: TRBV28; j_gene: TRBJ1-1; abundance: NA; CDR3aa: CASSWTGQNTEAFF; CDR3nt: TGTGCCAGCAGTTGGACAGGGCAGAACACTGAAGCTTTCTTT
d_gene: NA; v_gene: TRBV15; j_gene: TRBJ1-2; abundance: NA; CDR3aa: CATSRDGTPGFF; CDR3nt: TGTGCCACCAGCAGAGATGGGACTCCGGGATTCTTC
d_gene: NA; v_gene: TRBV10-3; j_gene: TRBJ2-4; abundance: NA; CDR3aa: CAISEGLRGNIQYF; CDR3nt: TGTGCCATCAGTGAGGGACTAAGGGGGAACATTCAGTACTTC
d_gene: NA; v_gene: TRBV4-3; j_gene: TRBJ2-7; abundance: NA; CDR3aa: CASSQGTGETGREQYF; CDR3nt: TGCGCCAGCAGCCAAGGGACGGGAGAAACGGGGCGCGAGCAGTACTTC
d_gene: NA; v_gene: TRBV4-3; j_gene: TRBJ2-7; abundance: NA; CDR3aa: CAGSQDTSGTYEQYF; CDR3nt: TGCGCCGGCAGCCAAGATACGTCAGGGACTTACGAGCAGTACTTC
d_gene: TRBD2; v_gene: TRBV2; j_gene: TRBJ2-4; abundance: NA; CDR3aa: CASSEAISGSLTKNIQYF; CDR3nt: TGTGCCAGCAGTGAAGCGATTAGCGGGAGCCTTACCAAAAACATTCAGTACTTC
d_gene: TRBD1; v_gene: TRBV7-2; j_gene: TRBJ2-1; abundance: NA; CDR3aa: CASSPQMRQGIYNEQFF; CDR3nt: TGTGCCAGCAGCCCCCAGATGAGACAGGGGATATACAATGAGCAGTTCTTC
d_gene: TRBD1; v_gene: TRBV19; j_gene: TRBJ1-3; abundance: NA; CDR3aa: CASSRTGSGNTIYF; CDR3nt: TGTGCCAGTAGTCGGACAGGGTCTGGAAACACCATATATTTT
d_gene: TRBD1; v_gene: TRBV7-3; j_gene: TRBJ2-7; abundance: NA; CDR3aa: CASSPRDRVYEQYF; CDR3nt: TGTGCCAGCAGCCCCCGGGACAGAGTCTACGAGCAGTACTTC
d_gene: NA; v_gene: TRBV27; j_gene: TRBJ2-7; abundance: NA; CDR3aa: CASSLGPMPYEQYF; CDR3nt: TGTGCCAGCAGTTTAGGACCAATGCCCTACGAGCAGTACTTC
d_gene: NA; v_gene: TRBV6-1; j_gene: TRBJ2-7; abundance: NA; CDR3aa: CASSEALWSESSYEQYF; CDR3nt: TGTGCCAGCAGTGAAGCGCTATGGTCGGAAAGCTCCTACGAGCAGTACTTC
d_gene: NA; v_gene: TRBV29-1; j_gene: TRBJ1-1; abundance: NA; CDR3aa: CSVRLTLRATEAFF; CDR3nt: TGCAGCGTCCGTCTGACATTGAGGGCGACTGAAGCTTTCTTT
d_gene: NA; v_gene: TRBV4-3; j_gene: TRBJ2-1; abundance: NA; CDR3aa: CASSHRDGRNNEQFF; CDR3nt: TGCGCCAGCAGCCATCGGGACGGACGAAACAATGAGCAGTTCTTC
d_gene: NA; v_gene: TRBV5-4; j_gene: TRBJ1-2; abundance: once; CDR3aa: CASSLLVSNYGYTF; CDR3nt: TGTGCCAGCAGCTTGTTGGTCAGTAACTATGGCTACACCTTC
d_gene: TRBD1; v_gene: TRBV27; j_gene: TRBJ2-7; abundance: NA; CDR3aa: CASSLGTGGHEQYF; CDR3nt: TGTGCCAGCAGTTTGGGGACAGGGGGCCACGAGCAGTACTTC
d_gene: NA; v_gene: TRBV7-3; j_gene: TRBJ1-3; abundance: once; CDR3aa: CASSPPGPSGDTIYF; CDR3nt: TGTGCCAGCAGCCCACCGGGACCTTCAGGAGACACCATATATTTT
d_gene: TRBD1; v_gene: TRBV27; j_gene: TRBJ2-5; abundance: NA; CDR3aa: CASSLLTGEETQYF; CDR3nt: TGTGCCAGCAGTTTATTGACAGGGGAAGAGACCCAGTACTTC
d_gene: NA; v_gene: TRBV5-1; j_gene: TRBJ2-1; abundance: NA; CDR3aa: CASSLYSHGRMYNEQFF; CDR3nt: TGCGCCAGCAGCTTATATTCCCATGGCAGGATGTACAATGAGCAGTTCTTC
d_gene: NA; v_gene: TRBV11-3; j_gene: TRBJ2-3; abundance: NA; CDR3aa: CASSFTVTDTQYF; CDR3nt: TGTGCCAGCAGCTTCACTGTAACAGATACGCAGTATTTT
d_gene: TRBD1; v_gene: TRBV27; j_gene: TRBJ1-1; abundance: NA; CDR3aa: CASSLSPRRGPYTEAFF; CDR3nt: TGTGCCAGCAGTTTAAGCCCGAGAAGGGGGCCGTACACTGAAGCTTTCTTT
d_gene: NA; v_gene: TRBV6-5; j_gene: TRBJ2-5; abundance: NA; CDR3aa: CASSYSVYQETQYF; CDR3nt: TGTGCCAGCAGTTACTCAGTGTACCAAGAGACCCAGTACTTC
d_gene: NA; v_gene: TRBV19; j_gene: TRBJ1-1; abundance: NA; CDR3aa: CASSARDKNTEAFF; CDR3nt: TGTGCCAGTAGTGCCCGGGACAAGAACACTGAAGCTTTCTTT